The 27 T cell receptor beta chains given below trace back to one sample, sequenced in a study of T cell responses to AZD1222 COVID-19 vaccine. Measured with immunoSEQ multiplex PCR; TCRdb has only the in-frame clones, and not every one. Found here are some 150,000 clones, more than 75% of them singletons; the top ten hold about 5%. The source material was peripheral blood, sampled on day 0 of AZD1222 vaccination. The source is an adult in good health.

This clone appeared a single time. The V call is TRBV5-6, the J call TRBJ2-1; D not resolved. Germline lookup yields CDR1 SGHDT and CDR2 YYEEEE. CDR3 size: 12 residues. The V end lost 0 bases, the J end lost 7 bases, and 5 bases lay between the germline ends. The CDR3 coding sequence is TGTGCCAGCAGCTTGGCCGGGAATGAGCAGTTCTTC. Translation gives CASSLAGNEQFF.

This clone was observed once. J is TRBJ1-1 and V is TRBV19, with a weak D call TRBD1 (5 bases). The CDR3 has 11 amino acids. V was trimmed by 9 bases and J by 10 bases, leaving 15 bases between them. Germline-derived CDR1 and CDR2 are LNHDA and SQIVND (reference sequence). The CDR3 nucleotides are TGTGCCAGCTCTCCCAGGGTGGGAGCTTTCTTT. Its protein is CASSPRVGAFF.

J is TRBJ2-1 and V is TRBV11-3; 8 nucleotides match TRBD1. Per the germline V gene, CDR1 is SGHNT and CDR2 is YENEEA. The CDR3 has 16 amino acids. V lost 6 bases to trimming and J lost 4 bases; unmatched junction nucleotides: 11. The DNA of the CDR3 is TGTGCCAGCAGTCATGAGACAGGGGACCCGTACAATGAGCAGTTCTTC. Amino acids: CASSHETGDPYNEQFF.

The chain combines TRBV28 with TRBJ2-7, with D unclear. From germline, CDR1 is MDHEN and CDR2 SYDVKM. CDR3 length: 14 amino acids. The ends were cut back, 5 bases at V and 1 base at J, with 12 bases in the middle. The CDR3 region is CASSPQVGSYEQYF. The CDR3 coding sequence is TGTGCCAGCAGTCCCCAGGTTGGGTCCTACGAGCAGTACTTC.

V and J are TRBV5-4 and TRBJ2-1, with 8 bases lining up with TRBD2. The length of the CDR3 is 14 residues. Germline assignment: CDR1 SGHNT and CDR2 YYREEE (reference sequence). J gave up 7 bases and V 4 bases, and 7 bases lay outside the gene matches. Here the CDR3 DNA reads TGTGCCAGCAGCACCTGGACTAGCCAAAATGAGCAGTTCTTC. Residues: CASSTWTSQNEQFF.

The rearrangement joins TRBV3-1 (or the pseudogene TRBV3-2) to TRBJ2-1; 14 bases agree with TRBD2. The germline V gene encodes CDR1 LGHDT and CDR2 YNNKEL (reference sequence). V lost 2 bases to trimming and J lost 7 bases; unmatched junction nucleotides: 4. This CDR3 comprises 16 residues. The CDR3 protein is CASSQIGTSGRNEQFF. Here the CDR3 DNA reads TGTGCCAGCAGCCAAATCGGGACTAGCGGGAGAAATGAGCAGTTCTTC.

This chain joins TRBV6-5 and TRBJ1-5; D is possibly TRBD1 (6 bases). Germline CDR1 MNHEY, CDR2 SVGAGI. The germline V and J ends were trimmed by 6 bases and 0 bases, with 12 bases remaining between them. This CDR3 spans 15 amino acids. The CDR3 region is CASRPQGYSNQPQHF. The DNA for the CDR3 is TGTGCCAGCAGACCACAGGGCTATAGCAATCAGCCCCAGCATTTT.

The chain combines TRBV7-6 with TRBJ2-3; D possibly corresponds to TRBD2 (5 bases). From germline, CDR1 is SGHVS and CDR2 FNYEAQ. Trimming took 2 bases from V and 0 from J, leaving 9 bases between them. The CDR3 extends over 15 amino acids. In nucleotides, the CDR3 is TGTGCCAGCAGCTTAAGCGGCTCTAGCACAGATACGCAGTATTTT. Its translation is CASSLSGSSTDTQYF. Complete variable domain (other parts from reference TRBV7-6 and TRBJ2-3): GAGVSQSPRYKVTKRGQDVALRCDPISGHVSLYWYRQALGQGPEFLTYFNYEAQQDKSGLPNDRFSAERPEGSISTLTIQRTEQRDSAMYRCASSLSGSSTDTQYFGPGTRLTVL.

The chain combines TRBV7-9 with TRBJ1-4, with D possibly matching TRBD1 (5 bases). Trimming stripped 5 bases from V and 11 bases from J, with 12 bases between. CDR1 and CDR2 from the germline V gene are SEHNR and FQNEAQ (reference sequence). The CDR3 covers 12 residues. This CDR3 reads CASSRARDKLFF. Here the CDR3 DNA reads TGTGCCAGCAGCCGGGCCCGGGACAAACTGTTTTTT.

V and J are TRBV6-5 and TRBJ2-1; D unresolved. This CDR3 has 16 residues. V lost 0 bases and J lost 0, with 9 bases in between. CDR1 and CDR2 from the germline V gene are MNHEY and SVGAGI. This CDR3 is CASSYSGRSSYNEQFF. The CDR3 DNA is TGTGCCAGCAGTTACTCAGGGCGGTCCTCCTACAATGAGCAGTTCTTC.

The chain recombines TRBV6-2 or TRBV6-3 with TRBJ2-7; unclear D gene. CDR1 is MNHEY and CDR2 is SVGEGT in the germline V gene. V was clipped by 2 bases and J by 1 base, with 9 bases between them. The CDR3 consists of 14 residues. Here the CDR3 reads CASSYVAGSYEQYF. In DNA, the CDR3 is TGTGCCAGCAGTTACGTTGCCGGTTCCTACGAGCAGTACTTC.

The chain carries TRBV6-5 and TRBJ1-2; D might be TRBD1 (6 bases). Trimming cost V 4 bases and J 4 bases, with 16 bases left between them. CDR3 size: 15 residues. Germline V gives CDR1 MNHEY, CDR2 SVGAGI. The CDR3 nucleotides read TGTGCCAGCAGTTTCGGGTCAGGGGCGAGCTATGGCTACACCTTC. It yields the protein CASSFGSGASYGYTF.

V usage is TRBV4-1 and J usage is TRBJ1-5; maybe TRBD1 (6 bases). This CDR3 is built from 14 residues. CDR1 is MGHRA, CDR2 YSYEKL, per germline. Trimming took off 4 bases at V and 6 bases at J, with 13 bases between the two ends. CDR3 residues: CASSLQGGGQPQHF. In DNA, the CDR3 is TGCGCCAGCAGCCTTCAAGGGGGGGGTCAGCCCCAGCATTTT.

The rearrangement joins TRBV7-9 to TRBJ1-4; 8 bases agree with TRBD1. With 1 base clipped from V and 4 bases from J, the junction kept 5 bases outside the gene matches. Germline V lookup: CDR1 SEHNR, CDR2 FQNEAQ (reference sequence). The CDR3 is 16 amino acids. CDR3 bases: TGTGCCAGCAGCTTAGTTTGGACAGGGAGTAATGAAAAACTGTTTTTT. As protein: CASSLVWTGSNEKLFF.

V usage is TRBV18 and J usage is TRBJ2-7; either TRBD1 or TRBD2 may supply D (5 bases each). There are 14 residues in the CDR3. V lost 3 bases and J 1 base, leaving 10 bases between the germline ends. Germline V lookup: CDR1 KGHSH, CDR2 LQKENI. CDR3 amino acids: CASSPGTLSYEQYF. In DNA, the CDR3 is TGTGCCAGCTCACCCGGGACCTTATCCTACGAGCAGTACTTC. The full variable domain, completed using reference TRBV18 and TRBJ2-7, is NAGVMQNPRHLVRRRGQEARLRCSPMKGHSHVYWYRQLPEEGLKFMVYLQKENIIDESGMPKERFSAEFPKEGPSILRIQQVVRGDSAAYFCASSPGTLSYEQYFGPGTRLTVT.

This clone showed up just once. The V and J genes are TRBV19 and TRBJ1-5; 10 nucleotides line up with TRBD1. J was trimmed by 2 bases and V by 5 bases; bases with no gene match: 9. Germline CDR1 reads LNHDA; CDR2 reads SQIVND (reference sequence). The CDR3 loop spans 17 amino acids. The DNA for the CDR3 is TGTGCCAGTAGTTCCCGGGACAGGGGAACGGGCAATCAGCCCCAGCATTTT. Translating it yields CASSSRDRGTGNQPQHF.

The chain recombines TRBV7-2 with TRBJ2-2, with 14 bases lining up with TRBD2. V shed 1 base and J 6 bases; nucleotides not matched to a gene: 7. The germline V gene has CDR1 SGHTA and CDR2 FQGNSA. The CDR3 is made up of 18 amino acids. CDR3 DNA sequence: TGTGCCAGCAGCTTAGAGGGGACTAGCGGGAGTGGGGCCGGGGAGCTGTTTTTT. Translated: CASSLEGTSGSGAGELFF.

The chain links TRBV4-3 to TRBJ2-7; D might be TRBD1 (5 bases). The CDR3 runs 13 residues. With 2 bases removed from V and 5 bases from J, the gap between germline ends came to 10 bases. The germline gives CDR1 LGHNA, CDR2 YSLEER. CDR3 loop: CASSQIRGNEQYF. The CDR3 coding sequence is TGCGCCAGCAGCCAAATAAGGGGAAACGAGCAGTACTTC.

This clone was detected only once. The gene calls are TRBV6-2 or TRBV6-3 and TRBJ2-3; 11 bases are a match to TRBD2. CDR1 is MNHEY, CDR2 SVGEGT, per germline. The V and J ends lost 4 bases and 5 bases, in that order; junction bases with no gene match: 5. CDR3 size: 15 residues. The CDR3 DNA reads TGTGCCAGCAGTTTAACTAGCGGGAGTGTAGATACGCAGTATTTT. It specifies CASSLTSGSVDTQYF.

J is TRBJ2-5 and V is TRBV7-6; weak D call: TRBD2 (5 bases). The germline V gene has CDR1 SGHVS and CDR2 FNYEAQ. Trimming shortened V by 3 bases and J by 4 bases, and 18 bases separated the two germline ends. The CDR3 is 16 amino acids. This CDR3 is CASSFEGRGPTETQYF. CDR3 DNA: TGTGCCAGCAGCTTCGAAGGGAGAGGCCCAACAGAGACCCAGTACTTC.

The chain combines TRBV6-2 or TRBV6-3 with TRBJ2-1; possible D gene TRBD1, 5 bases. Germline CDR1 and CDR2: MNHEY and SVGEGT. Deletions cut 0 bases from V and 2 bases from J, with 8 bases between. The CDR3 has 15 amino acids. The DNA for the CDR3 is TGTGCCAGCAGTTACTCTAGGGGCCCCTACAATGAGCAGTTCTTC. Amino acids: CASSYSRGPYNEQFF.

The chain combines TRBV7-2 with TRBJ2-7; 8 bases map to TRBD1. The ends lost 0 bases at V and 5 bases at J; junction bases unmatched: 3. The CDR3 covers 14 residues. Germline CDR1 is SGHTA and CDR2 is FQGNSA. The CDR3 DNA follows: TGTGCCAGCAGCTTAGCGCTGACAGGGGACGAGCAGTACTTC. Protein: CASSLALTGDEQYF.

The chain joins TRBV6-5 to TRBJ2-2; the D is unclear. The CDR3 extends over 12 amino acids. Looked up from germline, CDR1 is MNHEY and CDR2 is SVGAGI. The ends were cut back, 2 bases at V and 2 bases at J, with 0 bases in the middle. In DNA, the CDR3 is TGTGCCAGCAGTTACAACACCGGGGAGCTGTTTTTT. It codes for CASSYNTGELFF.

The CDR3 spells CASSRLGGPSNQPQHF. The DNA for the CDR3 is TGTGCCAGCAGCCGCTTGGGAGGGCCTAGCAATCAGCCCCAGCATTTT. This chain uses TRBV5-5 with TRBJ1-5, with D uncertain. The CDR3 covers 16 residues. The V and J ends lost 4 bases and 0 bases respectively, with 14 bases between them. Germline CDR1 is SGHKS and CDR2 is YYEKEE (reference sequence).

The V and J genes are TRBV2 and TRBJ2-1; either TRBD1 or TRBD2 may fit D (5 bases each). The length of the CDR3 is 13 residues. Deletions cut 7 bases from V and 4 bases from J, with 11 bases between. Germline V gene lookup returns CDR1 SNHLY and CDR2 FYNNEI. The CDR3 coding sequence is TGTGCCAGCACCAGGGACCGATACAATGAGCAGTTCTTC. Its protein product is CASTRDRYNEQFF.

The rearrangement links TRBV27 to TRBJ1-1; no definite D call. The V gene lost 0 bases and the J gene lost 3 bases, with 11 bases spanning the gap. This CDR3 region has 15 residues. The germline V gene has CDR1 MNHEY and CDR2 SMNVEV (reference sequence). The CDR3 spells CASSLSPLADTEAFF. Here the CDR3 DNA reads TGTGCCAGCAGTTTATCTCCCTTGGCGGACACTGAAGCTTTCTTT.

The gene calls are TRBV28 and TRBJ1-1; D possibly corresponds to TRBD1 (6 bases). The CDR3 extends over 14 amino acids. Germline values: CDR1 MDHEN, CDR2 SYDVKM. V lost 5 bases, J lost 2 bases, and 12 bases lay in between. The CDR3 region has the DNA TGTGCCAGCAGTATCTGGACAGAAAACACTGAAGCTTTCTTT. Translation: CASSIWTENTEAFF.